This TCR beta chain was obtained from a study of T cells in Graves' hyperthyroidism and ophthalmopathy. The CDR3 regions of TCR beta were amplified from RNA transcripts. HTBI primers were employed in a first-round RT-PCR of the TCR CDR3. TCRdb reprocessed the multiplex PCR reads with MiXCR, giving one entry per CDR3 protein. The sample carries approximately 560,000 distinct CDR3 sequences, around 46% recorded once. Together with thyroid ultrasound, orbital computed tomography, serum thyroxine and TRAb, clinical symptoms were used for diagnoses. This clonotype was seen more than once but under ten times. This clonotype was sampled from a woman aged 18-29 years with Graves' hyperthyroidism. Sequencing was performed on peripheral blood or thyroid tissue (not recorded which).

The CDR3 region has the DNA TGTGCCAGCAGTGTCTACAGGGGTCGCTATGGCTACACCTTC. Its protein product is CASSVYRGRYGYTF. This sequence joins TRBV2 and TRBJ1-2, with 7 nucleotides matching TRBD1. CDR3 length: 14 residues. Germline lookup yields CDR1 SNHLY and CDR2 FYNNEI. The junction had 6 bases not matched to a gene; V was cut back by 4 bases and J by 4 bases.